One sample yielded the 14 T cell receptor beta chains listed below, sequenced in a study of type 1 and type 2 diabetes patients. Amplification started from genomic DNA. The TCR beta CDR3 region was amplified using 30 forward and 13 reverse primers. Each CDR3 protein is one row after TCRdb ran MiXCR on the multiplex PCR reads. The sample lists 250,000 or so distinct CDR3 sequences; approximately 45% were seen once. Sequenced: peripheral blood mononuclear cells (PBMCs). These receptors were taken from a man aged 18 to 29 with type 2 diabetes.

This clonotype came up a few times. V usage is TRBV7-8 and J usage is TRBJ1-1; unclear D gene. V lost 2 bases and J lost 1, with 11 bases in between. Germline V CDR1 and CDR2: SGHVS, FQNEAQ. The CDR3 length is 15 residues. CDR3 in amino acids: CASSLPVLGNTEAFF. The DNA for the CDR3 is TGTGCCAGCAGCTTACCGGTGTTGGGGAACACTGAAGCTTTCTTT.

This sequence joins TRBV10-1 and TRBJ1-4; D is unresolved. Trimming took 3 bases from V and 1 from J, leaving 9 bases between them. CDR1 is WNHNN, CDR2 SYGVQD, per germline (reference sequence). The CDR3 runs 15 residues. The CDR3 protein is CASSDGGGTNEKLFF. In nucleotides, the CDR3 is TGCGCCAGCAGTGACGGCGGCGGAACTAATGAAAAACTGTTTTTT.

This sequence joins TRBV4-3 and TRBJ2-7, with TRBD1 identical over 7 bases. The CDR3 extends over 14 amino acids. Trimming removed 4 bases from V and 2 bases from J; junction bases left unmatched: 5. Germline V gene sequence: CDR1 LGHNA, CDR2 YSLEER. The CDR3 nucleotides read TGCGCCAGCAGCCGGATTGGACAGGCCTACGAGCAGTACTTC. Protein sequence: CASSRIGQAYEQYF.

The CDR3, as DNA: TGTGCCAGCAGTTCCTACACCGGAAACTATGGCTACACCTTC. Translated, it gives CASSSYTGNYGYTF. This chain uses TRBV27 with TRBJ1-2; D call uncertain. CDR3 length: 14 residues. Deletions cut 4 bases from V and 2 bases from J, with 11 bases between. Germline V gives CDR1 MNHEY, CDR2 SMNVEV (reference sequence).

The chain uses TRBV6-1 and TRBJ1-1; tentative D call: TRBD1 (5 bases). This CDR3 is built from 13 residues. Germline lookup yields CDR1 MNHNS and CDR2 SASEGT. V was trimmed by 10 bases and J by 5 bases, leaving 17 bases between them. The CDR3 protein is CAIRRQGGTEAFF. CDR3 in DNA: TGTGCCATCAGGAGGCAGGGAGGTACTGAAGCTTTCTTT.

The gene calls are TRBV4-2 and TRBJ2-2; D may be TRBD1 (6 bases). This CDR3 has 17 amino acids. Between the trimmed V and J ends, which lost 0 bases and 4 bases, there was a span of 15 bases. Germline CDR1 LGHNA, CDR2 YNFKEQ. This CDR3 is CASSQDWGTLTTGELFF. The CDR3, as DNA: TGTGCCAGCAGCCAAGATTGGGGGACATTGACCACCGGGGAGCTGTTTTTT.

The CDR3 nucleotides read TGTGCCAGCAGCCCCCAGGGGACTAATGAAAAACTGTTTTTT. It specifies CASSPQGTNEKLFF. V usage is TRBV6-5 and J usage is TRBJ1-4; D is possibly TRBD1 (6 bases). The V end was cut by 6 bases, the J end by 2 bases, with 10 bases between. CDR3 length: 14 residues. Germline-derived CDR1 and CDR2 are MNHEY and SVGAGI.

The rearrangement joins TRBV5-1 to TRBJ1-1, with 8 bases matching TRBD1. This CDR3 is built from 17 residues. In germline, CDR1 is SGHRS, CDR2 YFSETQ. With 0 bases clipped from V and 1 base from J, the junction kept 8 bases outside the gene matches. As DNA, the CDR3 is TGCGCCAGCAGCTTGGGGTTGGCAGGGGGCACGAACACTGAAGCTTTCTTT. Encoded protein: CASSLGLAGGTNTEAFF. Combining the CDR3 with reference TRBV5-1 and TRBJ1-1 gives the whole variable domain KAGVTQTPRYLIKTRGQQVTLSCSPISGHRSVSWYQQTPGQGLQFLFEYFSETQRNKGNFPGRFSGRQFSNSRSEMNVSTLELGDSALYLCASSLGLAGGTNTEAFFGQGTRLTVV.

The rearrangement links TRBV24-1 to TRBJ2-2; possibly TRBD1 for D (6 bases). The CDR3 runs 14 residues. V shed 4 bases and J shed 6 bases, with 11 bases lying between them. From germline, CDR1 is KGHDR and CDR2 SFDVKD. CDR3 in amino acids: CATSEHQGSGELFF. The CDR3 region has the DNA TGTGCCACCAGTGAACATCAGGGGTCCGGGGAGCTGTTTTTT.

This chain joins TRBV5-1 and TRBJ1-1; TRBD1 agrees at 8 bases. Germline CDR1 reads SGHRS; CDR2 reads YFSETQ. The CDR3 contains 15 residues. V shed 4 bases and J 3 bases; nucleotides not matched to a gene: 8. The CDR3 loop reads CASSPYLTGDTEAFF. The CDR3 nucleotides are TGCGCCAGCAGCCCATACCTGACAGGGGACACTGAAGCTTTCTTT. Supplemented by reference TRBV5-1 and TRBJ1-1, the full variable domain reads KAGVTQTPRYLIKTRGQQVTLSCSPISGHRSVSWYQQTPGQGLQFLFEYFSETQRNKGNFPGRFSGRQFSNSRSEMNVSTLELGDSALYLCASSPYLTGDTEAFFGQGTRLTVV.

This clonotype was seen more than once but under ten times. This chain connects TRBV12-3 or TRBV12-4 to TRBJ1-2; D unclear. Deletions cut 4 bases from V and 4 bases from J, with 13 bases between. The CDR3 spans 14 residues. CDR3 region: CASSSSHGIYGYTF. CDR3 bases: TGTGCCAGCAGTTCCTCCCATGGGATCTATGGCTACACCTTC.

This clonotype has just a few counts. The chain recombines TRBV24-1 with TRBJ2-2; no definite D call. Trimming left V 2 bases short and J 5 bases short, with 8 bases between. This CDR3 has 14 amino acids. Germline lookup yields CDR1 KGHDR and CDR2 SFDVKD. The DNA of the CDR3 is TGTGCCACCAGTGATTCTGTCCCTACCGGGGAGCTGTTTTTT. Translation gives CATSDSVPTGELFF.

This clonotype was counted ten times or more. The rearrangement links TRBV30 to TRBJ1-6, with TRBD1 matching 7 bases. The V gene end was trimmed by 0 bases and the J gene end by 8 bases; junction bases not matched to a gene: 1. CDR3 size: 13 residues. CDR1 and CDR2 from the germline V gene are GTSNPN and SVGIG (reference sequence). CDR3 nucleotide sequence: TGTGCCTGGAGTGTGGGACAGCATTCACCCCTCCACTTT. Amino acid sequence: CAWSVGQHSPLHF.

The chain recombines TRBV2 with TRBJ2-3; TRBD1 matches 8 bases. The CDR3 runs to 15 residues. Germline loops: CDR1 SNHLY, CDR2 FYNNEI. J lost 4 bases, V lost 6 bases, and 9 bases had no gene match. The CDR3 nucleotides read TGTGCCAGCAGCCCAAGGACAGGGTGGCCAGATACGCAGTATTTT. Residues: CASSPRTGWPDTQYF.